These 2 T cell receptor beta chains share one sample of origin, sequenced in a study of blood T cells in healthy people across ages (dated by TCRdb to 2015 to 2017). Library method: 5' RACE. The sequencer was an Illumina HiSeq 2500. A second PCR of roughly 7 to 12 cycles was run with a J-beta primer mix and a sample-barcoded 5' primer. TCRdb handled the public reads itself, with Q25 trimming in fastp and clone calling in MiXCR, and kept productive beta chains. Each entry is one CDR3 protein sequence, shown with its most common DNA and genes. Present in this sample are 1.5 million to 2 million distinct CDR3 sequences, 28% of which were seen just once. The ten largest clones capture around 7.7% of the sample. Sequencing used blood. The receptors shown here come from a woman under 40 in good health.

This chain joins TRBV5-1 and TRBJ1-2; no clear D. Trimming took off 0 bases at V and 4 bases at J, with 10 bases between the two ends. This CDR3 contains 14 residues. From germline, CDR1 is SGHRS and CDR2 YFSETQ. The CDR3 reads CASSLGRLGYGYTF. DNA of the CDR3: TGCGCCAGCAGCTTGGGAAGATTGGGCTATGGCTACACCTTC.

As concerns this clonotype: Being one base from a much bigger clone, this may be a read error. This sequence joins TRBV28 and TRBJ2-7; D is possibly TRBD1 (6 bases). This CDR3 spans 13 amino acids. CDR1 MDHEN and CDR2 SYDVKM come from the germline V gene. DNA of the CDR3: TGTGCCGGCAGGGGCTGGGCAGACCACGAGCAGTACTTC. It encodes CAGRGWADHEQYF.